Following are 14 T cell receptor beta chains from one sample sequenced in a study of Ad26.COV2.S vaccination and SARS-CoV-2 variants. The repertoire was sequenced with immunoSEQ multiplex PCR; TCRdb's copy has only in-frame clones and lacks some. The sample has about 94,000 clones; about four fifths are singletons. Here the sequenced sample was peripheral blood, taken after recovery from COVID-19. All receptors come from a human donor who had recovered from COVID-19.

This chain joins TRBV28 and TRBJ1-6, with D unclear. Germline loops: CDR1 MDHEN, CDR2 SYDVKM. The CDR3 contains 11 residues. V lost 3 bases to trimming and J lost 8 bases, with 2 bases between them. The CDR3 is CASSFDSPLHF. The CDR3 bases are TGTGCCAGCAGTTTCGATTCACCCCTCCACTTT.

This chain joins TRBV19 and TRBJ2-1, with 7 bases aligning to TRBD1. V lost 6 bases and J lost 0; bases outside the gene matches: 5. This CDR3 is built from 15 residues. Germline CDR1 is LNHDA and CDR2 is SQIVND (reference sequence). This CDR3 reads CASRTGPSSYNEQFF. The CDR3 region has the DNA TGTGCCAGTAGGACAGGGCCTAGCTCCTACAATGAGCAGTTCTTC.

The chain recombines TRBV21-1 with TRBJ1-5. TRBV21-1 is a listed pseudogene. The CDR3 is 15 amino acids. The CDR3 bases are TGTGCCAGCAGCAAAGATGAGGGCGGCGGGGCGCCCCAGCATTTT. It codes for CASSKDEGGGAPQHF.

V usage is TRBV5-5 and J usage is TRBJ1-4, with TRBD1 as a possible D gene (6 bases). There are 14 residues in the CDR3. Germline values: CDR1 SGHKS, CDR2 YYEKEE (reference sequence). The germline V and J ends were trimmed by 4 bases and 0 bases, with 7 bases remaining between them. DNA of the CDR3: TGTGCCAGCAGCCGGGACACAACTAATGAAAAACTGTTTTTT. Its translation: CASSRDTTNEKLFF.

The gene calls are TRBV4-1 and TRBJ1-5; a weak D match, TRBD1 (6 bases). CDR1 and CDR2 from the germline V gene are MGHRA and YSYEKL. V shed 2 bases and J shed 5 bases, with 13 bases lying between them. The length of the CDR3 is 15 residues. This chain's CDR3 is CASSQLIQGHQPQHF. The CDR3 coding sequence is TGCGCCAGCAGCCAACTAATCCAGGGGCATCAGCCCCAGCATTTT.

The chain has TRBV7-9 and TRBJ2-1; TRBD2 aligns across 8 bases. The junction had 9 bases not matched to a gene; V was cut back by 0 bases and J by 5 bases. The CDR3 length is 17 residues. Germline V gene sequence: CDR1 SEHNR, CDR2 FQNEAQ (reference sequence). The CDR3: CASSLAGLAGPNNEQFF. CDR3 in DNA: TGTGCCAGCAGCTTAGCGGGCCTAGCGGGTCCTAACAATGAGCAGTTCTTC. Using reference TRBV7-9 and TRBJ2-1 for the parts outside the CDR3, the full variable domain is DTGVSQNPRHKITKRGQNVTFRCDPISEHNRLYWYRQTLGQGPEFLTYFQNEAQLEKSRLLSDRFSAERPKGSFSTLEIQRTEQGDSAMYLCASSLAGLAGPNNEQFFGPGTRLTVL.

CDR3 DNA: TGTGCTAACACCCCCCAGGGCACAGATACGCAGTATTTT. As protein: CANTPQGTDTQYF. V gene TRBV5-8 combines with J gene TRBJ2-3, with unresolved D. The CDR3 has 13 amino acids. Germline loops: CDR1 SGHTS, CDR2 YDEGEE.

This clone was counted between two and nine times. The CDR3 reads CASSLAGPGETQYF. CDR3 nucleotides: TGTGCCAGCAGCTTAGCGGGTCCCGGGGAGACCCAGTACTTC. The chain uses TRBV11-1 and TRBJ2-5; D is ambiguous. CDR1 and CDR2 from the germline V gene are SGHAT and FQDESV (reference sequence). This CDR3 contains 14 residues. V lost 0 bases to trimming and J lost 5 bases, with 10 bases between them.

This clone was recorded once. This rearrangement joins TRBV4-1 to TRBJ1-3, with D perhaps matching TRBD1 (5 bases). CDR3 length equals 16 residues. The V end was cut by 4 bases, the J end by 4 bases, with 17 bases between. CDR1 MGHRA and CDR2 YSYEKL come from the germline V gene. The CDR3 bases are TGCGCCAGCAGCCGGATCCCGGGGGTCCTCGGAAACACCATATATTTT. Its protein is CASSRIPGVLGNTIYF.

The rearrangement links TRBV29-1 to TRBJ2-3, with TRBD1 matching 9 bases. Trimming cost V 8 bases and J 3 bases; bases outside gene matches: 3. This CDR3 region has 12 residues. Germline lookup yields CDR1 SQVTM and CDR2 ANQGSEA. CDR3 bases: TGCAGCTCCGACAGGGGGACAGATACGCAGTATTTT. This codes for CSSDRGTDTQYF.

The CDR3 reads CASSAQGFYGYTF. The CDR3 nucleotides read TGTGCCAGCAGCGCCCAGGGTTTCTATGGCTACACCTTC. The genes are TRBV21-1 and TRBJ1-2; TRBD1, as called in the table, went unchecked against the DNA. TRBV21-1 is flagged as a pseudogene. There are 13 residues in the CDR3.

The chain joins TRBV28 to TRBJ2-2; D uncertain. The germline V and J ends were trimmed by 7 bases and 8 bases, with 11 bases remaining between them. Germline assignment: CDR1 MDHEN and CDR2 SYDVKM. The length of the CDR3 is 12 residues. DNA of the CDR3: TGTGCCAGCACGAGATCCCCGGGGGAGCTGTTTTTT. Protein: CASTRSPGELFF.

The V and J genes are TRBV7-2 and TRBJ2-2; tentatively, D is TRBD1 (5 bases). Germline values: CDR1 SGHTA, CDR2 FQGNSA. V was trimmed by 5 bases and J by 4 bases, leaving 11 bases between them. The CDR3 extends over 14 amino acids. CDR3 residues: CASSARTFTGELFF. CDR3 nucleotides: TGTGCCAGCAGCGCACGGACATTCACCGGGGAGCTGTTTTTT.

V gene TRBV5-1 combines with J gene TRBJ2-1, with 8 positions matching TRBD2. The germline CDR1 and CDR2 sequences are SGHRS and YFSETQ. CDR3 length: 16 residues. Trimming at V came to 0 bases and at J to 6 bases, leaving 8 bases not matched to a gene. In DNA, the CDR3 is TGCGCCAGCAGCTTGGATCCCAGCGGGAGTATCAATGAGCAGTTCTTC. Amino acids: CASSLDPSGSINEQFF.